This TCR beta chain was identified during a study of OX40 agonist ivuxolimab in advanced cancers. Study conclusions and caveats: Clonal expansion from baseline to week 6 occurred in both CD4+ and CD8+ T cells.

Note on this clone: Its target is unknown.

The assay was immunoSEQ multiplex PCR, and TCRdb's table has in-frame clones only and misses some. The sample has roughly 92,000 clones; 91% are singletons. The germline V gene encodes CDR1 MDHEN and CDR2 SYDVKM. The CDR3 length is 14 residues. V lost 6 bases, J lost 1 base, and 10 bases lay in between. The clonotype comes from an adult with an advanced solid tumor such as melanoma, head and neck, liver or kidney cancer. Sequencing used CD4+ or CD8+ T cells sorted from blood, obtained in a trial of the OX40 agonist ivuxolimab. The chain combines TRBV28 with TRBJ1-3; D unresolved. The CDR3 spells CASSSSGSGNTIYF. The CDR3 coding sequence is TGTGCCAGCAGCAGTTCGGGGTCTGGAAACACCATATATTTT.